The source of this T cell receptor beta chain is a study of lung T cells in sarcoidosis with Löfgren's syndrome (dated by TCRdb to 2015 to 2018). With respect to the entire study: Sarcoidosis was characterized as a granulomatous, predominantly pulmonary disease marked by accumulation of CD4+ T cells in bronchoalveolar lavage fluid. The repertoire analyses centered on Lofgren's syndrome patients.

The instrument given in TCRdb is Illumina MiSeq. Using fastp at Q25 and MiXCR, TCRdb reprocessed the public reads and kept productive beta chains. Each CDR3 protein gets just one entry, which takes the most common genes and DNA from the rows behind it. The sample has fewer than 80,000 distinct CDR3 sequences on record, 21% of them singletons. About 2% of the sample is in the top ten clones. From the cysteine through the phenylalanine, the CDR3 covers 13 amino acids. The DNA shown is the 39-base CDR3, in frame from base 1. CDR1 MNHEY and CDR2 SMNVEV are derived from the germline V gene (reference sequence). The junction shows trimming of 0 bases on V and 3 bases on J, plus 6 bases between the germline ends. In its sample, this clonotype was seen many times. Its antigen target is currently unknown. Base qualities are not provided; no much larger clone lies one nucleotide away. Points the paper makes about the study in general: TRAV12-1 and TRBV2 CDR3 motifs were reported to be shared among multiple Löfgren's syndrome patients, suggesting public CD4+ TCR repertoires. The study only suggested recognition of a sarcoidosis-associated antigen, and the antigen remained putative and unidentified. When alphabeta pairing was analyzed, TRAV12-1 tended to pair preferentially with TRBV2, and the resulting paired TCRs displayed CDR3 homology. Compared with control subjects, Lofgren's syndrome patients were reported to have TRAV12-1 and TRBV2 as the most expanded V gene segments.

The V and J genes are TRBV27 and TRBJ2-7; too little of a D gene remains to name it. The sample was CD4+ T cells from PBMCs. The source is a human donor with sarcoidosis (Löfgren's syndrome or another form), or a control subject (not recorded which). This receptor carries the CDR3 CASSLSAHYEQYF. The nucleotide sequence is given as TGTGCCAGCAGTTTATCGGCCCACTACGAGCAGTACTTC.